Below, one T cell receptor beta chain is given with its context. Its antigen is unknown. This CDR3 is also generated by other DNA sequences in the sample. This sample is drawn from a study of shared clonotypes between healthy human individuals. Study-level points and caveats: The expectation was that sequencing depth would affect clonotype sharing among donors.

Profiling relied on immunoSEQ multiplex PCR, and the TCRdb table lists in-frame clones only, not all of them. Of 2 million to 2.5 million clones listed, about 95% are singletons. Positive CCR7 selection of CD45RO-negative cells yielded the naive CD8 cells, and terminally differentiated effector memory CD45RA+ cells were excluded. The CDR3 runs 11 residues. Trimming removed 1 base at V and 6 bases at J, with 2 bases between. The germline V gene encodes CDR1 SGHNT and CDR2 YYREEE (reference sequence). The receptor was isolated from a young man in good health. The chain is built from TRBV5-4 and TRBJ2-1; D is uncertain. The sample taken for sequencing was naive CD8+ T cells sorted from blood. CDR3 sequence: CASSLINEQFF. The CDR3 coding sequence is TGTGCCAGCAGCTTGATCAATGAGCAGTTCTTC. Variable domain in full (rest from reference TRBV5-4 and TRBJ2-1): ETGVTQSPTHLIKTRGQQVTLRCSSQSGHNTVSWYQQALGQGPQFIFQYYREEENGRGNFPPRFSGLQFPNYSSELNVNALELDDSALYLCASSLINEQFFGPGTRLTVL.